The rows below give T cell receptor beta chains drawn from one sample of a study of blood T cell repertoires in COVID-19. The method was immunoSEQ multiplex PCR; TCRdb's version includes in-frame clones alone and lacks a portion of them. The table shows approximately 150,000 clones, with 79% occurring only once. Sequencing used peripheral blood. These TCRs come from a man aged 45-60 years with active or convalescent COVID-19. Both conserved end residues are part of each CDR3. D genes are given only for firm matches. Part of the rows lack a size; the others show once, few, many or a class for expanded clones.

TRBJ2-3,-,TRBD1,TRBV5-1,CASSRRQGEPDTQYF,TGCGCCAGCAGCCGACGACAGGGTGAGCCAGATACGCAGTATTTT
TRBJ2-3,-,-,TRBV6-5,CASKPLSGTDTQYF,TGTGCCAGCAAACCCCTATCCGGCACAGATACGCAGTATTTT
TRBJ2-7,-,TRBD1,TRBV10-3,CAIRGQGTTYEQYF,TGTGCCATCAGGGGACAGGGCACAACCTACGAGCAGTACTTC
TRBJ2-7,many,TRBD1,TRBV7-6,CASSPAIGQGEYEQYF,TGTGCCAGCAGCCCGGCCATCGGACAGGGGGAGTACGAGCAGTACTTC
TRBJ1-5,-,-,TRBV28,CASSLTQGGSQPQHF,TGTGCCAGCAGTTTGACCCAGGGCGGTAGTCAGCCCCAGCATTTT
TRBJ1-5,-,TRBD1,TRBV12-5,CASGLFRGRRQPQHF,TGTGCTAGTGGTTTATTCAGGGGGCGGCGGCAGCCCCAGCATTTT
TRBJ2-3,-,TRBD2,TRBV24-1,CATSDMSSGKDTQYF,TGTGCCACCAGTGATATGTCTAGCGGGAAAGATACGCAGTATTTT
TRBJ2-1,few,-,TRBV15,CATSRDGLGQRIGEQFF,TGTGCCACCAGCAGAGATGGCCTCGGACAGCGAATCGGTGAGCAGTTCTTC
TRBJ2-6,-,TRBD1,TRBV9,CASSVTATGAGANVLTF,TGTGCCAGCAGCGTAACCGCAACAGGGGCCGGGGCCAACGTCCTGACTTTC
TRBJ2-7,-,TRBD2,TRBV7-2,CASSTPSGSLYEQYF,TGTGCCAGCAGCACCCCTAGCGGGAGTCTCTACGAGCAGTACTTC
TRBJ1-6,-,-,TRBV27,CASSLRQINNSPLHF,TGTGCCAGCAGTCTCCGACAGATTAATAATTCACCCCTCCACTTT
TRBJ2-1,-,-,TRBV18,CASSPLSRGAHNEQFF,TGTGCCAGCTCACCACTGTCACGGGGGGCTCACAATGAGCAGTTCTTC
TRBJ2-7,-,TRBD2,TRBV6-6,CASSTGAGGHEQYF,TGTGCCAGCAGCACCGGGGCGGGAGGACACGAGCAGTACTTC
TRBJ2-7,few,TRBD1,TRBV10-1,CASSQGAEYEQYF,TGCGCCAGCAGCCAGGGGGCGGAATACGAGCAGTACTTC
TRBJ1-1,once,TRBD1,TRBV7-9,CASSPDRDSRTEAFF,TGTGCCAGCAGCCCCGACAGGGATTCGAGGACTGAAGCTTTCTTT
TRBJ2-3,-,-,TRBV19,CASSIESTADTQYF,TGTGCCAGTAGTATCGAGAGTACCGCAGATACGCAGTATTTT
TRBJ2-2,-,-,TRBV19,CASMGLSYTGELFF,TGTGCCAGTATGGGGCTCTCTTACACCGGGGAGCTGTTTTTT
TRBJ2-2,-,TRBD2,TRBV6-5,CASIWGGTNTGELFF,TGTGCCAGCATATGGGGGGGTACGAACACCGGGGAGCTGTTTTTT
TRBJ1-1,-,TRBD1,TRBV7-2,CASSPGTANTEAFF,TGTGCCAGCAGCCCAGGGACAGCGAACACTGAAGCTTTCTTT
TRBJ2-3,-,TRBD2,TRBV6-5,CASSPQTSGTQYF,TGTGCCAGCAGTCCCCAGACTAGCGGTACGCAGTATTTT
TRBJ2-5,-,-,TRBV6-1,CASSEVGGVETQYF,TGTGCCAGCAGTGAAGTAGGGGGGGTGGAGACCCAGTACTTC
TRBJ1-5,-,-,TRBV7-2,CASSLDSRNQPQHF,TGTGCCAGCAGCTTAGACTCTAGGAATCAGCCCCAGCATTTT
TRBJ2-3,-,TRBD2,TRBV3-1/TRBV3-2,CASSARAGTPGYF,TGTGCCAGCAGCGCTCGAGCGGGGACCCCGGGGTATTTT
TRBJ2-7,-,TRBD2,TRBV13,CASSLQLAGRDSFYEQYF,TGTGCCAGCAGCCTACAGCTAGCGGGAAGGGATTCCTTCTACGAGCAGTACTTC
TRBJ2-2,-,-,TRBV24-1,CATSDLARANTGELFF,TGTGCCACCAGTGATTTGGCCAGGGCGAACACCGGGGAGCTGTTTTTT
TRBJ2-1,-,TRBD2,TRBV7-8,CASSLLSGRIDEQFF,TGTGCCAGCAGCTTACTTAGCGGGAGGATCGATGAGCAGTTCTTC
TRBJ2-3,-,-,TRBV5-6,CASSLDGGALLSTDTQYF,TGTGCCAGCAGCTTGGACGGAGGGGCACTCCTTAGCACAGATACGCAGTATTTT
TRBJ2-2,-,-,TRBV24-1,CATSDPLSGFNTGELFF,TGTGCCACCAGTGATCCCCTTTCGGGATTCAACACCGGGGAGCTGTTTTTT
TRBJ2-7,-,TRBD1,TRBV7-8,CASSLDYRGSSYEQYF,TGTGCCAGCAGCTTAGACTACAGGGGAAGCTCCTACGAGCAGTACTTC
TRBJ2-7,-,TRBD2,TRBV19,CASSIALAELYEQYF,TGTGCCAGTAGTATAGCACTAGCGGAACTCTACGAGCAGTACTTC
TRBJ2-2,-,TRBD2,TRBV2,CASSTGLAGDTGELFF,TGTGCCAGCAGTACGGGGCTAGCGGGAGACACCGGGGAGCTGTTTTTT
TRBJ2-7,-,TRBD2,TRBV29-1,CSVVGLAAEEQYF,TGCAGCGTTGTTGGACTAGCGGCTGAAGAGCAGTACTTC
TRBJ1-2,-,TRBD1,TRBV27,CASSLRTGGGYTF,TGTGCCAGCAGTTTACGGACAGGGGGCGGCTACACCTTC
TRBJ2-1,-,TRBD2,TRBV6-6,CASTSSGSLNEQFF,TGTGCCAGCACTTCTAGCGGGAGTCTTAATGAGCAGTTCTTC
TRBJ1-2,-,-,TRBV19,CASTRDTFYGYTF,TGTGCCAGTACCCGGGACACTTTCTATGGCTACACCTTC
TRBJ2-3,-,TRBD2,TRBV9,CASSVRGRDGTQYF,TGTGCCAGCAGCGTTCGAGGGAGGGATGGTACGCAGTATTTT
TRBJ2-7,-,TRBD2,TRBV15,CATSRDGASGSYEQYF,TGTGCCACCAGCAGGGATGGGGCTAGCGGGAGTTACGAGCAGTACTTC
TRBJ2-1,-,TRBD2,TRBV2,CASTGTSGYNEQFF,TGTGCCAGTACCGGGACTAGCGGATACAATGAGCAGTTCTTC
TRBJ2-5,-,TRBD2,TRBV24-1,CATSDPSTSGRAREETQYF,TGTGCCACCAGTGACCCTTCGACTAGCGGGAGGGCCAGGGAAGAGACCCAGTACTTC
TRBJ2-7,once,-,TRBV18,CASSPPGVYEQYF,TGTGCCAGCTCACCACCAGGGGTCTACGAGCAGTACTTC
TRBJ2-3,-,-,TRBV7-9,CASSLLRGSTDTQYF,TGTGCCAGCAGCTTGTTGCGGGGCAGCACAGATACGCAGTATTTT
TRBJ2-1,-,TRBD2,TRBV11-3,CASSPGLASTFEQFF,TGTGCCAGCAGCCCCGGACTAGCGAGTACCTTTGAGCAGTTCTTC
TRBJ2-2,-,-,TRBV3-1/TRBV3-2,CASSQGPRGELFF,TGTGCCAGCAGCCAAGGCCCGCGGGGGGAGCTGTTTTTT